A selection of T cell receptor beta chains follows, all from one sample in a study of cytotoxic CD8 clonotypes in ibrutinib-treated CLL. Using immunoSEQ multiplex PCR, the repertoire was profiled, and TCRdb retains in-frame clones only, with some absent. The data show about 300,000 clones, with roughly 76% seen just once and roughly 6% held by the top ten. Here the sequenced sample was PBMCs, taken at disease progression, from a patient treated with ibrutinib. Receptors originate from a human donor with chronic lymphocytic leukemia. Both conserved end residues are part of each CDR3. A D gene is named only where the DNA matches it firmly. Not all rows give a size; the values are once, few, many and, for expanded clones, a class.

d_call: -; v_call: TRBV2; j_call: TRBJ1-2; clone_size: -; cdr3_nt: TGTGCCAGCAGTGAAGAGTTAGGGTCTGGCTACACCTTC; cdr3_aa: CASSEELGSGYTF
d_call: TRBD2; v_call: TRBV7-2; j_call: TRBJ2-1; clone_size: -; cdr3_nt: TGTGCCAGCAGCTTAGATCCCCCGACTAGCGGGAGGTCCTACAATGAGCAGTTCTTC; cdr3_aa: CASSLDPPTSGRSYNEQFF
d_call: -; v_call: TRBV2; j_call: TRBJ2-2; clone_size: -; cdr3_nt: TGTGCCAGCAGTTCCCCTACCGGGACAACGAACACCGGGGAGCTGTTTTTT; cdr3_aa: CASSSPTGTTNTGELFF
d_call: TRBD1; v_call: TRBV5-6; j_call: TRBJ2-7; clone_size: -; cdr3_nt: TGTGCCAGCAGCTCGAGGTCGGTGTATCCAGGGGGCCACTACGAGCAGTACTTC; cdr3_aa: CASSSRSVYPGGHYEQYF
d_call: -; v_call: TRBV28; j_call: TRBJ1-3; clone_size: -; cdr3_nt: TGTGCCAGCAGTCCCCCGTTCAGGGCCCACTCTGGAAACACCATATATTTT; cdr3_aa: CASSPPFRAHSGNTIYF
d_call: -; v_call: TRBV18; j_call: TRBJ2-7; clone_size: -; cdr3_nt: TGTGCCAGCTCACCACGAGGGGGGGACGAGCAGTACTTC; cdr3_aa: CASSPRGGDEQYF
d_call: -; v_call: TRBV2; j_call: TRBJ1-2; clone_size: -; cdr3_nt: TGTGCCAGCAGTGGAGAAGGGAGTATCTACTATGGCTACACCTTC; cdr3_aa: CASSGEGSIYYGYTF
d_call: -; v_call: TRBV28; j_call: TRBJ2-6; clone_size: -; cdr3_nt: TGTGCCAGTAAACCCCCCGGGACTGGCAGTTTTGGGGCCAACGTCCTGACTTTC; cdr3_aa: CASKPPGTGSFGANVLTF
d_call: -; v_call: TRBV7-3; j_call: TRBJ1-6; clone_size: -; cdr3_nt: TGTGCCAGCAGCTTAGAGGGTGCCTATAATTCACCCCTCCACTTT; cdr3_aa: CASSLEGAYNSPLHF
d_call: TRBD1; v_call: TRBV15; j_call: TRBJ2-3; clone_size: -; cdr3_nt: TGTGCCACCAGGGAGGGACAGGGCACAGATACGCAGTATTTT; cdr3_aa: CATREGQGTDTQYF
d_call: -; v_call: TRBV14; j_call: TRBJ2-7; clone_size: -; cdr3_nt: TGTGCCAGCAGCCCGGGACGGTACTACGAGCAGTACTTC; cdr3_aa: CASSPGRYYEQYF
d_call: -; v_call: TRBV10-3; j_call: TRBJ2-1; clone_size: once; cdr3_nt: TGTGCCATCAGTGTTGTGGGGGATTACAATGAGCAGTTCTTC; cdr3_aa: CAISVVGDYNEQFF
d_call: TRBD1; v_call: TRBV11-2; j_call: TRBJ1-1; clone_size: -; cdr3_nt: TGTGCCAGCAGCTTAGTTCGGGACAGGGGGATAGCTTTCTTT; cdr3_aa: CASSLVRDRGIAFF
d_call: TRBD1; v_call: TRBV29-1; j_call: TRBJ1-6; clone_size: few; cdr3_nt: TGCAGCGTAGCGACAGGGGGGAATTCACCCCTCCACTTT; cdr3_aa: CSVATGGNSPLHF
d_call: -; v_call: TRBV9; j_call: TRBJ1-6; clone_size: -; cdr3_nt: TGTGCCAGCAGCGTAGTTAAGGGGGGGGGTTCACCCCTCCACTTT; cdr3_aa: CASSVVKGGGSPLHF
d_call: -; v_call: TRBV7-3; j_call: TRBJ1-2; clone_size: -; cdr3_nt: TGTGCCAGCAGCTTAAGTCCAGGGCCTTATGGCTACACCTTC; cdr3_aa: CASSLSPGPYGYTF
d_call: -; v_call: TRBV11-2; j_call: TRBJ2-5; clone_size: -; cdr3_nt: TGTGCCAGCAGCTTACCAGGGGAGTATCGAGAGACCCAGTACTTC; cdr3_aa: CASSLPGEYRETQYF
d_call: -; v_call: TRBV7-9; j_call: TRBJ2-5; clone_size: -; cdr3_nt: TGTGCCAGCAGCTCCCACGGGTGGGAGACCCAGTACTTC; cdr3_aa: CASSSHGWETQYF
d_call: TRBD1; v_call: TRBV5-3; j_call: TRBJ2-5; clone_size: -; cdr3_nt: TGTGCCAGAAGCACTATTAGACAGGGTCGAGCAAAGACCCAGTACTTC; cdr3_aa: CARSTIRQGRAKTQYF
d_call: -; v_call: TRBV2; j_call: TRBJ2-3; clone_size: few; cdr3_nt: TGTGCCAGCAGCGATGGGGTTGCTAGCACAGATACGCAGTATTTT; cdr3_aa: CASSDGVASTDTQYF